These T cell receptor beta chains were read from a single sample in a study of blood T cell repertoires in COVID-19. Clones were read by immunoSEQ multiplex PCR, and TCRdb kept only the in-frame ones, dropping some. The table includes roughly 250,000 clones, approximately 91% detected once. Input material: peripheral blood. All receptors derive from a person under 35 with COVID-19, enrolled during active disease. Both conserved end residues are part of each CDR3. The order of the fields is CDR3 DNA, CDR3 protein, J gene, clone size, CDR3 length, D gene, V gene. A D gene is named only where the DNA matches it firmly. Where a row states a size, it is once, few, many or the class of an expanded clone; other rows omit it.

DNA: TGCGCCAGCAGTCTAGGAGGGAGAGATTATGGCTACACCTTC
CDR3: CASSLGGRDYGYTF
J: TRBJ1-2
size: few
length: 14
D: .
V: TRBV23-1

DNA: TGTGCCAGCAGTGATGGAGGGCAAGCGTCAGATACGCAGTATTTT
CDR3: CASSDGGQASDTQYF
J: TRBJ2-3
size: .
length: 15
D: .
V: TRBV6-4

DNA: TGTGCCAGCAGTCCTAGCCCACCGGGACTGGATAATTCACCCCTCCACTTT
CDR3: CASSPSPPGLDNSPLHF
J: TRBJ1-6
size: .
length: 17
D: .
V: TRBV6-6

DNA: TGTGCCAGCAGCTTCTGGTACTCAGGGGCCAATGAGCAGTTCTTC
CDR3: CASSFWYSGANEQFF
J: TRBJ2-1
size: .
length: 15
D: .
V: TRBV5-5

DNA: TGTGCCAGCTCACCGGCTAGCCCTCGAGAGACCCAGTACTTC
CDR3: CASSPASPRETQYF
J: TRBJ2-5
size: .
length: 14
D: .
V: TRBV18

DNA: TGCGCCAGCAGCGGAGGACAGGGTAGTGGCACCGGGGAGCTGTTTTTT
CDR3: CASSGGQGSGTGELFF
J: TRBJ2-2
size: .
length: 16
D: TRBD1
V: TRBV5-1

DNA: TGTGCCAGCAGCGCCATCCTAGGGGGCCCGAATTCACCCCTCCACTTT
CDR3: CASSAILGGPNSPLHF
J: TRBJ1-6
size: .
length: 16
D: TRBD1
V: TRBV27

DNA: TGTGCCAGCAGCTCATCTTCGGGAAACAACTACGAGCAGTACTTC
CDR3: CASSSSSGNNYEQYF
J: TRBJ2-7
size: .
length: 15
D: .
V: TRBV7-9

DNA: TGCGCCAGCAGTTCGACAGGGGGCGGAGAGACCCAGTACTTC
CDR3: CASSSTGGGETQYF
J: TRBJ2-5
size: .
length: 14
D: TRBD1
V: TRBV5-1

DNA: TGCAGCGTTTCCGGGACAGGCGGCACCTTC
CDR3: CSVSGTGGTF
J: TRBJ1-2
size: .
length: 10
D: TRBD1
V: TRBV29-1

DNA: TGTGCCAGCAGTGAATACCAGGATTCACCCCTCCACTTT
CDR3: CASSEYQDSPLHF
J: TRBJ1-6
size: .
length: 13
D: .
V: TRBV25-1

DNA: TGTGCCAGCCTGCGGGAGGGCGGTTACAATGAGCAGTTCTTC
CDR3: CASLREGGYNEQFF
J: TRBJ2-1
size: .
length: 14
D: TRBD2
V: TRBV6-6

DNA: TGTGCCAGCAGCCACTCCCGGACAGGGGGCGGGGAGACCCAGTACTTC
CDR3: CASSHSRTGGGETQYF
J: TRBJ2-5
size: .
length: 16
D: TRBD1
V: TRBV3-1/TRBV3-2

DNA: TGCGCTGCCCAATGGAGCGGGACCACCGGGGAGCTGTTTTTT
CDR3: CAAQWSGTTGELFF
J: TRBJ2-2
size: .
length: 14
D: TRBD2
V: TRBV4-1